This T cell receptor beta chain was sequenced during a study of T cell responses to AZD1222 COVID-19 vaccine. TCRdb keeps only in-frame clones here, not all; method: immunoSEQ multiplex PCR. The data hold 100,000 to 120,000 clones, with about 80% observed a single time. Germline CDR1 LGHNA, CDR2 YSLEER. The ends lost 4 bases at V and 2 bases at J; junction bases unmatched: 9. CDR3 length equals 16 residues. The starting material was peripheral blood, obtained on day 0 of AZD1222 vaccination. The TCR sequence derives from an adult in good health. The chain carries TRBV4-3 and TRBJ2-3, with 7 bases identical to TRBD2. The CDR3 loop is CASSRSGTTSTDTQYF. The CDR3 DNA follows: TGCGCCAGCAGCCGCAGCGGGACCACTTCCACAGATACGCAGTATTTT.